This passage covers 30 T cell receptor beta chains from one sample sequenced in a study of T cells in Graves' hyperthyroidism and ophthalmopathy. It was RNA transcripts that yielded the amplified TCR beta CDR3 regions. The TCR CDR3 was amplified in a first-round RT-PCR using the HTBI primer set. In TCRdb, the multiplex PCR reads were re-called with MiXCR into one record per CDR3 protein. The sample records around 620,000 distinct CDR3 sequences, around 15% being singletons. Input material: blood. The receptors here all came from a woman in her 30s with Graves' hyperthyroidism.

This clonotype has ten or more counts. The gene calls are TRBV29-1 and TRBJ1-1; 9 bases are a match to TRBD1. Germline-derived CDR1 and CDR2 are SQVTM and ANQGSEA. J gave up 5 bases and V 6 bases, and 4 bases lay outside the gene matches. The CDR3 is made up of 12 amino acids. The CDR3, as DNA: TGCAGCGTGGGACAGGGTGTAACTGAAGCTTTCTTT. Protein: CSVGQGVTEAFF.

The chain uses TRBV15 and TRBJ2-3; D remains ambiguous. Germline V gene lookup returns CDR1 LNHNV and CDR2 YYDKDF (reference sequence). With 4 bases removed from V and 3 bases from J, the gap between germline ends came to 11 bases. This CDR3 contains 14 residues. Here the CDR3 reads CATSTFRLTDTQYF. As DNA, the CDR3 is TGTGCCACCAGCACCTTCCGATTGACAGATACGCAGTATTTT. Full variable domain (remainder filled in from reference TRBV15 and TRBJ2-3): DAMVIQNPRYQVTQFGKPVTLSCSQTLNHNVMYWYQQKSSQAPKLLFHYYDKDFNNEADTPDNFQSRRPNTSFCFLDIRSPGLGDTAMYLCATSTFRLTDTQYFGPGTRLTVL.

This clonotype was observed at least ten times. The rearrangement links TRBV30 to TRBJ2-7; no clear D. V dropped 3 bases and J dropped 2 bases, with 11 bases sitting between them. This CDR3 has 13 amino acids. The germline CDR1 and CDR2 sequences are GTSNPN and SVGIG (reference sequence). The CDR3 here is CAWRGLPPYEQYF. CDR3 nucleotides: TGTGCCTGGAGGGGATTACCTCCCTACGAGCAGTACTTC.

This clonotype showed up many times. V is TRBV3-1 and J is TRBJ1-1; D is undetermined. V was trimmed by 0 bases and J by 6 bases, leaving 11 bases between them. The CDR3 has 14 amino acids. Germline V gives CDR1 LGHDT, CDR2 YNNKEL (reference sequence). The CDR3 nucleotides read TGTGCCAGCAGCCAAGATGAGGGTAGCGCTGAAGCTTTCTTT. It codes for CASSQDEGSAEAFF.

A few counts support this clonotype. This chain links TRBV11-3 with TRBJ2-1; possible D gene TRBD1, 7 bases. Trimming took off 3 bases at V and 8 bases at J, with 17 bases between the two ends. The CDR3 runs 15 residues. Germline V gives CDR1 SGHNT, CDR2 YENEEA. The CDR3 here is CASSFPGTASDEQFF. CDR3 nucleotide sequence: TGTGCCAGCAGCTTCCCCGGGACAGCTAGCGATGAGCAGTTCTTC.

The CDR3 nucleotides are TGCGCCAGCGGGGGGGTGAATAGCAATCAGCCCCAGCATTTT. It specifies CASGGVNSNQPQHF. V and J are TRBV4-1 and TRBJ1-5; weak D call: TRBD1 (5 bases). Germline CDR1 reads MGHRA; CDR2 reads YSYEKL. Trimming left V 8 bases short and J 0 bases short, with 11 bases between. The CDR3 spans 14 residues.

This clonotype appeared many times. This chain uses TRBV24-1 with TRBJ1-1, with 9 bases matching TRBD1. Germline values: CDR1 KGHDR, CDR2 SFDVKD. V shed 10 bases and J 4 bases; nucleotides not matched to a gene: 9. The CDR3 length is 14 residues. This chain's CDR3 is CATAAGTGITEAFF. DNA of the CDR3: TGTGCCACAGCAGCCGGGACAGGGATCACTGAAGCTTTCTTT.

This clonotype has more than one count but fewer than ten. The V call is TRBV6-1, the J call TRBJ2-1; D not resolved. The CDR3 is made up of 13 amino acids. Germline values: CDR1 MNHNS, CDR2 SASEGT. V lost 5 bases, J lost 4 bases, and 9 bases lay in between. CDR3 sequence: CASSTSVYNEQFF. CDR3 nucleotide sequence: TGTGCCAGCAGTACGTCAGTTTACAATGAGCAGTTCTTC.

This clonotype was seen a few times. The J gene is TRBJ2-3, the V gene TRBV7-3; D remains unclear. CDR3 length equals 12 residues. The V and J ends lost 1 base and 5 bases respectively, with 4 bases between them. CDR1 and CDR2 (germline): SGHTA, FQGTGA. CDR3 nucleotide sequence: TGTGCCAGCAGCTTAAATGAAGATACGCAGTATTTT. It encodes CASSLNEDTQYF.

This clonotype was seen a handful of times. The J gene is TRBJ1-5, the V gene TRBV6-4; D unclear. CDR3 length: 13 amino acids. Per germline, CDR1 MRHNA and CDR2 SNTAGT. The V end was cut by 4 bases, the J end by 6 bases, with 10 bases between. CDR3 loop: CASSVRVGQPQHF. CDR3 nucleotide sequence: TGTGCCAGCAGTGTAAGGGTGGGTCAGCCCCAGCATTTT.

The table lists this clonotype with many counts. The chain combines TRBV12-3 or TRBV12-4 with TRBJ2-2; D is perhaps TRBD1 (6 bases). Trimming pared 6 bases from V and 8 bases from J, leaving 19 bases between. This CDR3 is built from 15 residues. The DNA of the CDR3 is TGTGCCAGCAGGAAGGGGGTCCGGGTTGAGGGGGAGCTGTTTTTT. Translation gives CASRKGVRVEGELFF.

This clonotype has a handful of counts. The chain couples TRBV28 to TRBJ2-2; D gene ambiguous. The CDR3 is made up of 12 amino acids. The ends were cut back, 8 bases at V and 1 base at J, with 5 bases in the middle. From germline, CDR1 is MDHEN and CDR2 SYDVKM. CDR3 protein: CASDGNTGELFF. The CDR3 bases are TGTGCCAGCGATGGGAACACCGGGGAGCTGTTTTTT.

The rearrangement joins TRBV20-1 to TRBJ1-5; the D is unclear. CDR3 length: 10 amino acids. The germline V gene encodes CDR1 DFQATT and CDR2 SNEGSKA (reference sequence). V gave up 4 bases and J gave up 16 bases, with 14 bases separating them. The CDR3 coding sequence is TGCAGTGCTATCCATGGGTCCTTACATTTT. It translates to CSAIHGSLHF.

This clonotype was recorded many times. The chain employs TRBV12-3 or TRBV12-4 and TRBJ1-2, with D uncertain. V was shortened by 6 bases and J by 2 bases, with 10 bases between the two germline ends. The CDR3 runs 13 residues. CDR3 coding DNA: TGTGCCAGCAGAAGGACGGCAAACTATGGCTACACCTTC. It is translated as CASRRTANYGYTF.

This clonotype was counted once. This chain connects TRBV27 to TRBJ1-6; TRBD1 agrees at 8 bases. J was trimmed by 4 bases and V by 6 bases; bases with no gene match: 8. Germline V gives CDR1 MNHEY, CDR2 SMNVEV (reference sequence). The CDR3 contains 16 residues. CDR3: CASRVTGVLYNSPLHF. CDR3 nucleotides: TGTGCCAGCAGGGTGACAGGGGTCTTATATAATTCACCCCTCCACTTT.

With regard to this clonotype: Being one base from a much bigger clone, this may be a read error. The chain is built from TRBV30 and TRBJ2-3, with 7 bases aligning to TRBD1. The J call may be incorrect, as the DNA end agrees better with TRBJ1-5. The CDR3 covers 13 residues. CDR1 GTSNPN and CDR2 SVGIG come from the germline V gene (reference sequence). The CDR3: CAWKGWGTDTQHF. CDR3 coding DNA: TGTGCCTGGAAGGGTTGGGGGACAGATACGCAGCATTTT.

The V gene is TRBV27, the J gene TRBJ1-5, with D possibly TRBD1 on 5 matching bases. Germline V gene data show CDR1 as MNHEY and CDR2 as SMNVEV (reference sequence). The CDR3 is 14 residues long. Trimming shortened V by 8 bases and J by 3 bases, and 14 bases separated the two germline ends. DNA of the CDR3: TGTGCCAGCTCCCGCCGGGGGTTCAATCAGCCCCAGCATTTT. Translating it yields CASSRRGFNQPQHF.

The chain joins TRBV10-3 to TRBJ2-5; 10 nucleotides align to TRBD1. V was pared by 3 bases and J by 5 bases, with 9 bases of the junction left unmatched. The CDR3 length is 16 residues. Per germline, CDR1 ENHRY and CDR2 SYGVKD. CDR3 amino acids: CAISDTRDRGGETQYF. The CDR3 coding sequence is TGTGCCATCAGTGATACCCGGGACAGGGGAGGGGAGACCCAGTACTTC.

The chain carries TRBV19 and TRBJ1-5, with 10 positions matching TRBD1. Germline CDR1 reads LNHDA; CDR2 reads SQIVND (reference sequence). This CDR3 contains 15 residues. Trimming at V came to 7 bases and at J to 4 bases, leaving 7 bases not matched to a gene. CDR3 sequence reads: CASTPQGQGNQPQHF. The CDR3 DNA reads TGTGCCAGTACCCCCCAGGGACAGGGGAATCAGCCCCAGCATTTT.

This chain connects TRBV9 to TRBJ1-2; 9 nucleotides align to TRBD1. The V gene's germline CDR1 is SGDLS and CDR2 YYNGEE. The CDR3 runs to 15 residues. With 3 bases clipped from V and 6 bases from J, the junction kept 9 bases outside the gene matches. The DNA of the CDR3 is TGTGCCAGCAGCGCCCACTCGACAGGGGGTGATGGCTACACCTTC. Amino acid sequence: CASSAHSTGGDGYTF.

The V call is TRBV7-9, the J call TRBJ2-7; 14 bases agree with TRBD2. Germline V CDR1 and CDR2: SEHNR, FQNEAQ (reference sequence). The V segment lost 5 bases and the J segment 4 bases; nucleotides outside the gene matches: 10. This CDR3 spans 17 amino acids. CDR3 residues: CASSPPPGLAGEYEQYF. The CDR3 DNA reads TGTGCCAGCAGCCCACCACCGGGACTAGCGGGAGAGTACGAGCAGTACTTC.

The chain uses TRBV7-2 and TRBJ2-7; no definite D call. Deletions cut 5 bases from V and 5 bases from J, with 10 bases between. This CDR3 spans 12 amino acids. CDR1 is SGHTA and CDR2 is FQGNSA in the germline V gene. The CDR3 DNA sequence: TGTGCCAGCAGCCCACGGTATGACGAGCAGTACTTC. Amino acid sequence: CASSPRYDEQYF.

The V gene is TRBV7-9, the J gene TRBJ2-3; 7 nucleotides line up with TRBD2. CDR1 and CDR2 (germline): SEHNR, FQNEAQ (reference sequence). The CDR3 loop spans 16 amino acids. V lost 5 bases, J lost 2 bases, and 10 bases stayed unmatched. CDR3 nucleotide sequence: TGTGCCAGCAGCCATTCAGGGCTAGCGGACACAGATACGCAGTATTTT. This encodes CASSHSGLADTDTQYF.

This clonotype showed up many times. The chain couples TRBV30 to TRBJ2-7, with TRBD1 matching 10 bases. Per the germline V gene, CDR1 is GTSNPN and CDR2 is SVGIG (reference sequence). The trim removed 3 bases at V and 7 bases at J, leaving 9 bases unmatched. The CDR3 is 14 amino acids. CDR3 loop: CAWRTGGGRREQYF. The CDR3 nucleotides are TGTGCCTGGAGGACAGGGGGCGGGAGAAGGGAGCAGTACTTC. The full variable domain, completed using reference TRBV30 and TRBJ2-7, is SQTIHQWPATLVQPVGSPLSLECTVEGTSNPNLYWYRQAAGRGLQLLFYSVGIGQISSEVPQNLSASRPQDRQFILSSKKLLLSDSGFYLCAWRTGGGRREQYFGPGTRLTVT.

The rearrangement uses TRBV29-1 and TRBJ2-3; D is possibly TRBD2 (6 bases). This CDR3 is built from 14 residues. V was pared by 5 bases and J by 4 bases, with 16 bases between. In germline, CDR1 is SQVTM, CDR2 ANQGSEA. CDR3 loop: CSVTAGALADTQYF. The CDR3 coding sequence is TGCAGCGTTACAGCGGGTGCCCTGGCAGATACGCAGTATTTT.

This rearrangement joins TRBV19 to TRBJ1-1; D unresolved. Germline loops: CDR1 LNHDA, CDR2 SQIVND (reference sequence). CDR3 length: 13 amino acids. V was cut by 8 bases and J by 1 base, with 11 bases left in between. This chain's CDR3 is CASALSENTEAFF. The CDR3 nucleotides are TGTGCCAGTGCCCTGTCCGAGAACACTGAAGCTTTCTTT.

There are many counts of this clonotype. This sequence joins TRBV30 and TRBJ1-2; D gene uncertain. CDR1 GTSNPN and CDR2 SVGIG come from the germline V gene (reference sequence). V lost 0 bases to trimming and J lost 7 bases, with 12 bases between them. The CDR3 consists of 13 residues. The CDR3 sequence is CAWSVQPVGGYTF. For the CDR3, the DNA is TGTGCCTGGAGTGTACAACCTGTGGGTGGCTACACCTTC.

This sequence joins TRBV30 and TRBJ2-2; D possibly matches TRBD1 or TRBD2 (5 bases each). This CDR3 contains 14 residues. The germline gives CDR1 GTSNPN, CDR2 SVGIG (reference sequence). V was trimmed by 2 bases and J by 4 bases, leaving 11 bases between them. The CDR3 DNA reads TGTGCCTGGAGTTGGGGGATGGGCACCGGGGAGCTGTTTTTT. Translated, it gives CAWSWGMGTGELFF.

This clonotype was observed a single time. This chain connects TRBV29-1 to TRBJ2-6, with no clear D. This CDR3 contains 16 residues. V was trimmed by 0 bases and J by 0 bases, leaving 9 bases between them. Germline V gene sequence: CDR1 SQVTM, CDR2 ANQGSEA. CDR3 region: CSVEELGSSGANVLTF. Written as DNA, the CDR3 is TGCAGCGTTGAAGAATTGGGTTCCTCTGGGGCCAACGTCCTGACTTTC.

On this clonotype itself: A read error is possible here, since a much larger clone lies one base away. The chain recombines TRBV30 with TRBJ2-7; possible D gene TRBD2, 6 bases. Germline CDR1 GTSNPN, CDR2 SVGIG (reference sequence). V dropped 5 bases and J dropped 6 bases, with 14 bases sitting between them. The CDR3 consists of 12 residues. The CDR3 region is CAWEVGEAEQYF. Written as DNA, the CDR3 is TGTGCCTGGGAAGTCGGGGAGGCCGAGCAGTACTTC.